Listed below are T cell receptor beta chains from one sample, sequenced in a study of beta chain features in type 1 diabetes. Data came from immunoSEQ multiplex PCR; TCRdb stores just in-frame clones and leaves some out. The table has about 180,000 clones, approximately 13% seen once. The sequencing sample was made of central memory CD4+ T cells from blood. The receptors were gathered from a young woman in good health. Each CDR3 is given with its conserved first and last residue. The D gene is left open where the match is weak. For some rows the clone size is stated as once, few or many, or as a class when expanded; others skip it.

TGTGCCAGCAGCCGGGACATCAGCACAGATACGCAGTATTTT	CASSRDISTDTQYF	.	TRBV7-9	TRBJ2-3	14	few
TGTGCCAGCAGCTTTGGGTCGGGAGTCCGGGAGACCCAGTACTTC	CASSFGSGVRETQYF	.	TRBV7-9	TRBJ2-5	15	.
TGTGCCAGCTCACCCTCGACAAGAACCGATCAGCCCCAGCATTTT	CASSPSTRTDQPQHF	.	TRBV18	TRBJ1-5	15	few
TGCAGCGTTGTGGGACAGCTTTACACTGAAGCTTTCTTT	CSVVGQLYTEAFF	TRBD1	TRBV29-1	TRBJ1-1	13	.
TGTGCCAGCAGCTTAAGAGGGAGAGTCGAGCAGTACTTC	CASSLRGRVEQYF	.	TRBV11-3	TRBJ2-7	13	few
TGTGCCAGCGGAGGGGCCAAAGGGACCGGGAACACTGAAGCTTTCTTT	CASGGAKGTGNTEAFF	.	TRBV28	TRBJ1-1	16	.
TGTGCCAGCAGCTTAGTTGGGGGGACCACTGAAGCTTTCTTT	CASSLVGGTTEAFF	.	TRBV7-2	TRBJ1-1	14	few
TGCAGCGGTGAGAGCTCTGGAAACACCATATATTTT	CSGESSGNTIYF	.	TRBV29-1	TRBJ1-3	12	.
TGTGCCAGCAGCCCTGGGACAGGAAGCTCCTACGAGCAGTACTTC	CASSPGTGSSYEQYF	TRBD1	TRBV7-9	TRBJ2-7	15	.
TGTGCCAGCAGGACAGGGACTGGGGCCAACGTCCTGACTTTC	CASRTGTGANVLTF	TRBD1	TRBV2	TRBJ2-6	14	.
TGCAGCGTTGCGATACAGGGGACAGATACGCAGTATTTT	CSVAIQGTDTQYF	TRBD1	TRBV29-1	TRBJ2-3	13	.
TGTGCCTGGACGGTCGGGAGAGAAGGTGAGCAGTTCTTC	CAWTVGREGEQFF	.	TRBV30	TRBJ2-1	13	few
TGTGCCAGCAGCTCCCACAGGGGGCAGGACACCGGGGAGCTGTTTTTT	CASSSHRGQDTGELFF	TRBD1	TRBV7-3	TRBJ2-2	16	.
TGTGCCTGGAACCCAGGGGACGGCTATGGCTACACCTTC	CAWNPGDGYGYTF	.	TRBV30	TRBJ1-2	13	.
TGTGCCAGCAGCTTAGAGGGGGAACAGGGGACTGAAGCTTTCTTT	CASSLEGEQGTEAFF	TRBD1	TRBV11-3	TRBJ1-1	15	few
TGTGCCAGCAGCACCAGCTACAATGAGCAGTTCTTC	CASSTSYNEQFF	.	TRBV11-1	TRBJ2-1	12	few
TGTGCCAGTAGTATAGTTCCACAGGGGGAGCAGCCCCAGCATTTT	CASSIVPQGEQPQHF	TRBD1	TRBV19	TRBJ1-5	15	.
TGTGCCTGGAAACAGCTCCTTAATGAAAAACTGTTTTTT	CAWKQLLNEKLFF	.	TRBV30	TRBJ1-4	13	few
TGTGCCAGCAGCGAAGACAGATACACCGGGGAGCTGTTTTTT	CASSEDRYTGELFF	.	TRBV7-8	TRBJ2-2	14	.
TGTGCCAGCAGCCCCCGACTAGCGGGAGACGTTGGCAAAAACATTCAGTACTTC	CASSPRLAGDVGKNIQYF	TRBD2	TRBV14	TRBJ2-4	18	.
TGTGCCAGCAGGGGTCCAGGACAGCCCCAGCATTTT	CASRGPGQPQHF	.	TRBV27	TRBJ1-5	12	few
TGCGCCAGCAGCTTGGACGTCAGCGCGACCAATGAGCAGTTCTTC	CASSLDVSATNEQFF	.	TRBV5-1	TRBJ2-1	15	.
TGTGCCAGCAGCCACCCCCGTTTCACAACCTACGAGCAGTACTTC	CASSHPRFTTYEQYF	.	TRBV2	TRBJ2-7	15	.
TGTGCCTGGAGTGTAAGCTGGGCGGGAGTCCACAATGAGCAGTTCTTC	CAWSVSWAGVHNEQFF	TRBD2	TRBV30	TRBJ2-1	16	few
TGTGCCTGGATTGGGGGCATGGCCGGGGAGCTGTTTTTT	CAWIGGMAGELFF	.	TRBV30	TRBJ2-2	13	few
TGCAGCGCGAACAGAGAAGGGGACTATGGCTACACCTTC	CSANREGDYGYTF	.	TRBV29-1	TRBJ1-2	13	.
TGCGCCAGCAGGTCATCGGAGGGCATGAACACCGGGGAGCTGTTTTTT	CASRSSEGMNTGELFF	.	TRBV5-1	TRBJ2-2	16	.
TGTGCCAGCACCCTTTTGACTAGCGGGAGGAATGAGCAGTTCTTC	CASTLLTSGRNEQFF	TRBD2	TRBV27	TRBJ2-1	15	few
TGTGCCAGCAACATACGAAGGGGGGGCGGGAGGCTCAACAATGAGCAGTTCTTC	CASNIRRGGGRLNNEQFF	TRBD2	TRBV11-2	TRBJ2-1	18	.
TGCGCCAGCAGCCAAGGAGGGGGCTTTAGGACAGATACGCAGTATTTT	CASSQGGGFRTDTQYF	TRBD1	TRBV4-3	TRBJ2-3	16	few
TGTGCCAGCACTATACTCCCGCCGGGGGAAAGCGGGGAGCTGTTTTTT	CASTILPPGESGELFF	.	TRBV2	TRBJ2-2	16	.
TGTGCCAGCAGCTTAGCGAGGACCGGGACTGCTCAGTACTTC	CASSLARTGTAQYF	.	TRBV5-4	TRBJ2-4	14	.
TGTGCCAGCAGACCGTTCGGGACAGGGAATAACTATGGCTACACCTTC	CASRPFGTGNNYGYTF	TRBD1	TRBV25-1	TRBJ1-2	16	.
TGCGCCAGCAGCTTAGGGACAGGGAGATATACCTACGAGCAGTACTTC	CASSLGTGRYTYEQYF	TRBD1	TRBV5-1	TRBJ2-7	16	few
TGTGCCAGCAAGTACGGGGAATCCTACAATGAGCAGTTCTTC	CASKYGESYNEQFF	.	TRBV6-5	TRBJ2-1	14	.
TGCAGCGTGAGGGGACAGACGGGTGACTATGGCTACACCTTC	CSVRGQTGDYGYTF	TRBD1	TRBV29-1	TRBJ1-2	14	.
TGCAGCGTTGTCGAGGCAACCCAGTACTTC	CSVVEATQYF	.	TRBV29-1	TRBJ2-5	10	few
TGTGCCAGCAAAATATCCGGGACTTTCAGAGGGATCCAAGAGACCCAGTACTTC	CASKISGTFRGIQETQYF	.	TRBV5-6	TRBJ2-5	18	few
TGCGCCAGCAGCGTGACAGGAATCCAGGGCACTGAAGCTTTCTTT	CASSVTGIQGTEAFF	.	TRBV5-1	TRBJ1-1	15	few
TGCGCCAGCAGCGCAAACTACCGGGACAGCTCTGGAAACACCATATATTTT	CASSANYRDSSGNTIYF	TRBD1	TRBV5-1	TRBJ1-3	17	.
TGTGCCAGCACGAAATTTAGCGGGACATCTAATGAGCAGTTCTTC	CASTKFSGTSNEQFF	TRBD2	TRBV6-1	TRBJ2-1	15	few
TGCAGCGTTGCAAGGGGAGGGACTGAAGCTTTCTTT	CSVARGGTEAFF	.	TRBV29-1	TRBJ1-1	12	few
TGTGCCAGCAGCCTTGAGGGTTCAAAGTTGTCCGAGCAGTACTTC	CASSLEGSKLSEQYF	.	TRBV5-5	TRBJ2-7	15	few
TGCGCCAGCACCCCTAGCGGGGCGAACACCGGGGAGCTGTTTTTT	CASTPSGANTGELFF	TRBD2	TRBV5-1	TRBJ2-2	15	few
TGTGCCAGCAGCTTAGACTACAGGAGCAATGAGCAGTTCTTC	CASSLDYRSNEQFF	.	TRBV7-9	TRBJ2-1	14	few
TGCGCCAGCAGCCAGGGACAGGCGTACAATGAGCAGTTCTTC	CASSQGQAYNEQFF	TRBD1	TRBV5-1	TRBJ2-1	14	.
TGTGCCAGCACCATCAGCGGCACAGGGGCAGATGTCCTGACTTTC	CASTISGTGADVLTF	TRBD1	TRBV28	TRBJ2-6	15	few
TGTGCCAGCAACCCAGGGGGAAAAGAGACCCAGTACTTC	CASNPGGKETQYF	TRBD1	TRBV28	TRBJ2-5	13	few
TGTGCCAGTAGTGCCCCCGGACAGGGCTACGAGCAGTACTTC	CASSAPGQGYEQYF	TRBD1	TRBV19	TRBJ2-7	14	few
TGTGCCAGCAGCCAGCGGACTAGCGGGAGAGGCACAGATACGCAGTATTTT	CASSQRTSGRGTDTQYF	TRBD2	TRBV4-2	TRBJ2-3	17	few
TGTGCCAGCAGCGGGGGGACAGGGGGATATGAAAAACTGTTTTTT	CASSGGTGGYEKLFF	TRBD1	TRBV9	TRBJ1-4	15	.
TGTGCCAGCAACCTTCCGATGGGAGGTCGCAATCAGCCCCAGCATTTT	CASNLPMGGRNQPQHF	.	TRBV28	TRBJ1-5	16	.
TGTGCCAGCAGTGGGACAGGGGGCCGTGGCTACACCTTC	CASSGTGGRGYTF	TRBD1	TRBV2	TRBJ1-2	13	few
TGTGCCAGCAGCCAACAGGGGGGTGGCACAGATACGCAGTATTTT	CASSQQGGGTDTQYF	TRBD1	TRBV7-6	TRBJ2-3	15	few
TGTGCCAGCAGACTCCCTAGCGGGGGTTCCTACGAGCAGTACTTC	CASRLPSGGSYEQYF	TRBD2	TRBV28	TRBJ2-7	15	.
TGTGCCAGCAGCTGGGACAGGGCGCACACTGAAGCTTTCTTT	CASSWDRAHTEAFF	TRBD1	TRBV7-9	TRBJ1-1	14	.
TGTGCCTGGAGTAATGGGCTCTCTGGAAACACCATATATTTT	CAWSNGLSGNTIYF	.	TRBV30	TRBJ1-3	14	.
TGTGCCAGCAGCCAAGTAGCCAGGAACACTGAAGCTTTCTTT	CASSQVARNTEAFF	.	TRBV16	TRBJ1-1	14	few